A single sample is the source of the 28 T cell receptor beta chains below, sequenced in a study of tissue T cells after allogeneic stem cell transplantation. Data came from immunoSEQ multiplex PCR; TCRdb stores just in-frame clones and leaves some out. The repertoire holds approximately 47,000 clones, with roughly 73% as singletons. Source material: sorted cells pooled from one or two spleens. These receptors were collected from a pool of C57BL/6 mice in good health.

Concerning this clone itself: Any gene name here is a mouse gene name. CDR3 protein: CASSQDWGIQDTQYF. The CDR3 DNA, read in part, is TGTGCCAGCAGCCAAGACTGGGGGATCCAAGACACCCAGTAC. V gene TRBV5 combines with J gene TRBJ2-5; TRBD2 agrees at 7 bases. The read terminates 1 residue ahead of where the CDR3 ends, so the germline J gene completes it. The CDR3 runs to 15 residues. The trim removed 0 bases at V and 2 bases at J, leaving 2 bases unmatched. Germline assignment: CDR1 LGHNA and CDR2 YNLKQL (reference sequence).

Notes on this clone: Any gene name here is a mouse gene name. The read ends 1 residue shy of where the CDR3 ends; the end is completed using the germline J gene. V gene TRBV13-3 combines with J gene TRBJ1-4; tentative D call: TRBD1 (5 bases). V lost 0 bases, J lost 6 bases, and 9 bases lay in between. Germline V gene data show CDR1 as NNHDY and CDR2 as SYVADS. The CDR3 consists of 14 residues. The sequenced CDR3 bases are TGTGCCAGCAGTGATGCACAGGTTCACGAAAGATTATTT. Translated: CASSDAQVHERLF. The complete CDR3 sequence is CASSDAQVHERLFF.

Of note for this clone: All gene names here are mouse names. Coverage ceases 1 residue before the CDR3 finishes, and the germline J gene fills in the end. V gene TRBV20 combines with J gene TRBJ2-1; perhaps TRBD1 as D (5 bases). Germline CDR1 reads GFQATS; CDR2 reads STVNSAI. The CDR3 contains 12 residues. V lost 5 bases and J 5 bases, leaving 10 bases between the germline ends. CDR3: CGASQGDAEQFF. The covered CDR3 bases are TGTGGTGCTTCTCAGGGAGATGCTGAGCAGTTC.

Notes on this clone: All gene names here are mouse names. The read terminates 1 residue before the CDR3 end, so the remaining end is supplied by the germline J gene. This chain uses TRBV29 with TRBJ1-3, with D perhaps matching TRBD1 (5 bases). From germline, CDR1 is MSHET and CDR2 SYDVDS. The ends were cut back, 9 bases at V and 3 bases at J, with 15 bases in the middle. The CDR3 sequence is 14 residues long. CDR3 sequence: CARSYGGCGNTLYF. CDR3 bases read: TGTGCTAGGTCTTATGGGGGTTGTGGAAATACGCTCTAT. Together with reference TRBV29 and TRBJ1-3, the CDR3 gives the full variable domain: DMKVTQMPRYLIKRMGENVLLECGQDMSHETMYWYRQDPGLGLQLIYISYDVDSNSEGDIPKGYRVSRKKREHFSLILDSAKTNQTSVYFCARSYGGCGNTLYFGEGSRLIVV.

This clone was seen just once. Gene names and germline refer to mouse. The CDR3 end lies 1 residue beyond the end of the read and is filled in from the germline J gene. The chain recombines TRBV24 with TRBJ2-5, with 12 bases lining up with TRBD2. J was trimmed by 3 bases and V by 11 bases; bases with no gene match: 12. CDR3 length: 16 amino acids. Germline V gene sequence: CDR1 KGHTA, CDR2 FRNEEI. CDR3 bases read: TGTGCCCCCCTCCCTCGGGACTGGGGGGTTCAAGACACCCAGTAC. It yields the protein CAPLPRDWGVQDTQY. The full CDR3 protein is CAPLPRDWGVQDTQYF.

Concerning this clone: The listed genes are named as in mouse. The read is 1 residue too short to cover the CDR3 end, so that end is filled in from the germline J gene. V gene TRBV3 combines with J gene TRBJ1-5; D is uncertain. Germline CDR1 is SNHLY and CDR2 is FYNGKV (reference sequence). The CDR3 is 15 amino acids. V was cut by 1 base and J by 1 base, with 8 bases left in between. The DNA read from the CDR3 is TGTGCCAGCAGCTTAGAGGCAGGAAACAACCAGGCTCCGCTT. Its protein product is CASSLEAGNNQAPL. The full CDR3 is CASSLEAGNNQAPLF.

This clone was counted only a few times. The germline and genes are mouse ones. The read falls 1 residue short of the CDR3 end, and the missing part is taken from the germline J gene. Other nucleotide sequences in the sample specify the same CDR3. The J gene is TRBJ2-7, the V gene TRBV12-1, with D hard to call. The CDR3 is 11 amino acids. Trimming removed 2 bases at V and 0 bases at J, with 1 base between. Germline V gene data show CDR1 as SGHSN and CDR2 as HYEKVE. CDR3 DNA, as far as it was read: TGTGCCAGCTCTCGCTCCTATGAACAGTAC. Translating gives CASSRSYEQY. The entire CDR3 protein reads CASSRSYEQYF.

Concerning this clone itself: Genes and germline are mouse. The sequenced fragment ends 1 residue before the CDR3 boundary, so the rest is inferred from the germline J gene. This chain links TRBV3 with TRBJ2-3; the D is unclear. Germline V CDR1 and CDR2: SNHLY, FYNGKV (reference sequence). The V gene lost 1 base and the J gene lost 2 bases, with 4 bases spanning the gap. The CDR3 spans 13 residues. The CDR3 DNA, read in part, is TGTGCCAGCAGCTTAGGGGCTGCAGAAACGCTGTAT. It is translated as CASSLGAAETLY. From start to end, the CDR3 is CASSLGAAETLYF.

On this clone itself: Gene labels here are mouse ones. The CDR3 goes on 1 residue after the read ends, and that part is filled in from the germline J gene. This chain uses TRBV13-2 with TRBJ1-5, with 9 bases identical to TRBD1. Germline V gene sequence: CDR1 NNHNN, CDR2 SYGAGS (reference sequence). Trimming cost V 3 bases and J 8 bases; bases outside gene matches: 3. CDR3 length equals 13 residues. CDR3 bases read: TGTGCCAGCGGTGTCGACAGGGGGGAGGCTCCGCTT. Protein product: CASGVDRGEAPL. The full CDR3 sequence reads CASGVDRGEAPLF.

A word on this clone: Mouse gene names apply. From the germline J gene comes the end of the CDR3, since the read stops 1 residue before it. The chain links TRBV26 to TRBJ1-4; TRBD1 agrees at 7 bases. V was pared by 2 bases and J by 3 bases, with 3 bases of the junction left unmatched. The CDR3 extends over 15 amino acids. CDR1 KGHPV and CDR2 FQNQEV come from the germline V gene (reference sequence). Here the CDR3 reads CASSLRQGANERLFF. The CDR3 bases that were read are TGTGCCAGCAGTCTGAGGCAGGGGGCCAACGAAAGATTATTT.

Notes on this clone: The gene names given are mouse names. CDR3 amino acids: CASSQGHPGQNTLYF. The DNA read from the CDR3 is TGTGCCAGCAGTCAGGGACACCCGGGTCAAAACACCTTGTAC. V usage is TRBV26 and J usage is TRBJ2-4; D perhaps matches TRBD1 (6 bases). The CDR3 end is not reached by the read, which stops 1 residue before it; the germline J gene fills it in. This CDR3 is 15 amino acids long. The germline V gene encodes CDR1 KGHPV and CDR2 FQNQEV (reference sequence). The V end was cut by 4 bases, the J end by 1 base, with 12 bases between.

This clone occurred a few times. Germline and genes here are mouse. The sequenced fragment ends 1 residue before the CDR3 boundary, so the rest is inferred from the germline J gene. The genes are TRBV13-2 and TRBJ2-7, with TRBD1 matching over 9 bases. The V segment lost 2 bases and the J segment 4 bases; nucleotides outside the gene matches: 4. CDR3 length: 14 residues. The germline V gene encodes CDR1 NNHNN and CDR2 SYGAGS (reference sequence). The sequenced CDR3 bases are TGTGCCAGCGGTGAACCGGGACAGGGATATGAACAGTAC. Its protein is CASGEPGQGYEQY. The entire CDR3 reads CASGEPGQGYEQYF.

Concerning this clone itself: These gene names are mouse names. The CDR3 end falls 1 residue outside the read, so it is completed with the germline J gene. This sequence joins TRBV13-1 and TRBJ2-1; 9 bases line up with TRBD2. V lost 2 bases and J lost 6; bases outside the gene matches: 3. The CDR3 extends over 14 amino acids. The germline V gene has CDR1 NSHNY and CDR2 SYGAGN. The covered CDR3 bases are TGTGCCAGCAGTGACAGGGGACTGGGTGCTGAGCAGTTC. Its translation: CASSDRGLGAEQF. The full CDR3 sequence reads CASSDRGLGAEQFF.

In regard to this clone: Mouse names are used for the genes. The read ends 1 residue before the CDR3 terminus; that terminus is restored from the germline J gene. The gene calls are TRBV3 and TRBJ2-2; 7 positions match TRBD1. J gave up 1 base and V 4 bases, and 0 bases lay outside the gene matches. This CDR3 spans 14 amino acids. Germline V gene lookup returns CDR1 SNHLY and CDR2 FYNGKV (reference sequence). The CDR3 sequence is CASSYRGNTGQLYF. CDR3 bases read: TGTGCCAGCAGCTACAGGGGAAACACCGGGCAGCTCTAC.

Remarks on this clone: Mouse names are used for the genes. The read ends 1 residue early relative to the CDR3; the germline J gene fills the gap. Other DNA sequences from this sample encode an identical CDR3 as well. The rearrangement uses TRBV13-1 and TRBJ2-7, with D tentatively TRBD1 (6 bases). Trimming shortened V by 5 bases and J by 5 bases, and 8 bases separated the two germline ends. Per germline, CDR1 NSHNY and CDR2 SYGAGN. This CDR3 region has 11 residues. CDR3: CASSAGDEQYF. Partial CDR3 DNA: TGTGCCAGCAGCGCAGGGGATGAACAGTAC.

As to this clone: The genes and germline here are from mouse. The read finishes 1 residue shy of the CDR3 end, and the germline J gene is used to complete it. The chain combines TRBV13-2 with TRBJ2-1; the D gene is possibly TRBD1 (6 bases). CDR1 is NNHNN, CDR2 SYGAGS, per germline (reference sequence). V was trimmed by 5 bases and J by 0 bases, leaving 9 bases between them. The CDR3 totals 14 residues. The CDR3 here is CASGVDSNYAEQFF. CDR3 DNA, as far as it was read: TGTGCCAGCGGGGTGGACAGTAACTATGCTGAGCAGTTC.

This clone occurred a few times. The listed genes are named as in mouse. Read coverage stops 1 residue before the CDR3 terminus; the germline J gene supplies the remainder. The chain links TRBV2 to TRBJ2-7; D gene uncertain. This CDR3 comprises 15 residues. Trimming removed 0 bases at V and 0 bases at J, with 9 bases between. Germline values: CDR1 LGHNA, CDR2 YSYQKL. Partial CDR3 DNA: TGTGCCAGCAGCCAAGATAACCAAAGCTCCTATGAACAGTAC. Translating gives CASSQDNQSSYEQY. The complete CDR3 sequence is CASSQDNQSSYEQYF.

A remark on this clone: The gene symbols are mouse symbols. The CDR3 here is CTCSADRQNTGQLYF. The part of the CDR3 DNA that was read is TGCACCTGCAGTGCAGATCGGCAGAACACCGGGCAGCTCTAC. The chain employs TRBV1 and TRBJ2-2; D unclear. With the read ending 1 residue before the CDR3 end, the germline J gene is used to fill in that end. V was pared by 0 bases and J by 2 bases, with 7 bases between. This CDR3 is built from 15 residues. Germline-derived CDR1 and CDR2 are NSQYPW and LRSPGD (reference sequence).

Comment on this clone: Germline and genes: mouse. The CDR3 is cut off 1 residue early in the read; its end comes from the germline J gene. Other DNA sequences in the sample encode the same CDR3. This chain links TRBV19 with TRBJ1-3; D not resolved. Per the germline V gene, CDR1 is FNHDT and CDR2 is SITEND (reference sequence). This CDR3 has 14 residues. V lost 2 bases, J lost 1 base, and 7 bases lay in between. The sequenced part of the CDR3 DNA is TGTGCCAGCAGTATCTGGGGATCTGGAAATACGCTCTAT. Translation: CASSIWGSGNTLY. The whole CDR3 is CASSIWGSGNTLYF. Complete variable domain (other parts from reference TRBV19 and TRBJ1-3): GGIITQTPKFLIGQEGQKLTLKCQQNFNHDTMYWYRQDSGKGLRLIYYSITENDLQKGDLSEGYDASREKKSSFSLTVTSAQKNEMAVFLCASSIWGSGNTLYFGEGSRLIVV.

Of note for this clone: Each gene name is a mouse one. Sequencing ends 1 residue short of the CDR3 end; the germline J gene provides the rest. The V and J genes are TRBV15 and TRBJ2-7; D is possibly TRBD1 (5 bases). Trimming shortened V by 6 bases and J by 4 bases, and 10 bases separated the two germline ends. Germline loops: CDR1 SGHND, CDR2 FRSKSL. The CDR3 totals 12 residues. The covered CDR3 bases are TGTGCCAGCAGCCCCGAGGGGTATGAACAGTAC. This codes for CASSPEGYEQY. The entire CDR3 sequence reads CASSPEGYEQYF.

Details on this clone: All gene names here are mouse names. The CDR3 goes on 1 residue after the read ends, and that part is filled in from the germline J gene. V gene TRBV31 combines with J gene TRBJ2-1, with D hard to call. In germline, CDR1 is GKSSPN, CDR2 SITVG. Trimming removed 3 bases from V and 7 bases from J, with 7 bases in between. The length of the CDR3 is 11 residues. The CDR3 DNA, read in part, is TGTGCCTGGAGCCCAGAGGCTGAGCAGTTC. It encodes CAWSPEAEQF. The full CDR3 sequence reads CAWSPEAEQFF.

For this clone: Mouse germline and gene names are used. The DNA ends 1 residue before the CDR3 does, and the rest of the CDR3 is filled in from the germline J gene. The rearrangement links TRBV29 to TRBJ2-2; 7 bases are shared with TRBD1. Trimming removed 5 bases from V and 3 bases from J; junction bases left unmatched: 6. Germline CDR1 reads MSHET; CDR2 reads SYDVDS. The CDR3 has 15 amino acids. The CDR3 loop reads CASSTQGWDTGQLYF. CDR3 DNA, as far as it was read: TGTGCTAGCAGTACACAGGGGTGGGACACCGGGCAGCTCTAC.

On this clone: Genes here carry mouse names. Read data end 1 residue before the CDR3 end; the end is taken from the germline J gene. The genes are TRBV13-1 and TRBJ2-4; D might be TRBD1 (6 bases). CDR1 NSHNY and CDR2 SYGAGN come from the germline V gene. V lost 5 bases and J lost 5, with 6 bases in between. This CDR3 spans 11 amino acids. The CDR3 spells CASSRGNTLYF. The covered CDR3 bases are TGTGCCAGCAGCAGGGGAAACACCTTGTAC.

On this clone itself: The germline and genes are mouse ones. The read terminates 1 residue before the CDR3 end, so the remaining end is supplied by the germline J gene. The chain links TRBV3 to TRBJ1-1; unclear D gene. CDR1 and CDR2 from the germline V gene are SNHLY and FYNGKV (reference sequence). The CDR3 loop spans 13 amino acids. V shed 1 base and J shed 5 bases, with 8 bases lying between them. The CDR3: CASSLVGLTEVFF. The sequenced CDR3 bases are TGTGCCAGCAGCTTAGTCGGGTTGACAGAAGTCTTC.

Regarding this clone: Here the gene names and germline are mouse. The read stops 1 residue short of the end of the CDR3; the missing end is completed from the germline J gene. V is TRBV16 and J is TRBJ1-1; D uncertain. V was trimmed by 0 bases and J by 0 bases, leaving 8 bases between them. CDR3 length: 15 residues. Germline V lookup: CDR1 SGHSA, CDR2 FRNQAP. The DNA read from the CDR3 is TGTGCAAGCAGCTTAGATGCCGCAGCAAACACAGAAGTCTTC. It encodes CASSLDAAANTEVF. The full CDR3 sequence reads CASSLDAAANTEVFF.

This clone was detected a few times. Germline and genes here are mouse. The read is 1 residue too short to cover the CDR3 end, so that end is filled in from the germline J gene. This specimen includes other DNA sequences encoding the same CDR3. This sequence joins TRBV5 and TRBJ2-7; D may be TRBD1 (6 bases). Germline CDR1 reads LGHNA; CDR2 reads YNLKQL (reference sequence). The CDR3 has 13 amino acids. Trimming took off 4 bases at V and 3 bases at J, with 10 bases between the two ends. The CDR3 sequence: CASSPRDIYEQYF. The sequenced CDR3 bases are TGTGCCAGCAGCCCTCGGGACATCTATGAACAGTAC.

As to this clone: Gene names and germline refer to mouse. The CDR3 goes on 1 residue after the read ends, and that part is filled in from the germline J gene. Other DNA sequences in this sample translate to the same CDR3. This chain joins TRBV19 and TRBJ1-1; 8 positions agree with TRBD1. The CDR3 is 15 amino acids. With 4 bases clipped from V and 2 bases from J, the junction kept 7 bases outside the gene matches. CDR1 is FNHDT and CDR2 is SITEND in the germline V gene (reference sequence). The CDR3: CASSLGQGGNTEVFF. CDR3 bases read: TGTGCCAGCAGTCTCGGACAGGGCGGCAACACAGAAGTCTTC. The full variable domain, its missing parts supplied by reference TRBV19 and TRBJ1-1, is GGIITQTPKFLIGQEGQKLTLKCQQNFNHDTMYWYRQDSGKGLRLIYYSITENDLQKGDLSEGYDASREKKSSFSLTVTSAQKNEMAVFLCASSLGQGGNTEVFFGKGTRLTVV.

A word on this clone: Gene names and germline match the mouse. Sequencing ends 1 residue short of the CDR3 end; the germline J gene provides the rest. J is TRBJ2-3 and V is TRBV13-3; 8 bases are shared with TRBD2. CDR3 size: 14 residues. J gave up 0 bases and V 5 bases, and 2 bases lay outside the gene matches. The germline V gene has CDR1 NNHDY and CDR2 SYVADS. CDR3 DNA (partial): TGTGCCAGCAGGAGACTGGGGAGTGCAGAAACGCTGTAT. Protein sequence: CASRRLGSAETLY. The CDR3 in full is CASRRLGSAETLYF.